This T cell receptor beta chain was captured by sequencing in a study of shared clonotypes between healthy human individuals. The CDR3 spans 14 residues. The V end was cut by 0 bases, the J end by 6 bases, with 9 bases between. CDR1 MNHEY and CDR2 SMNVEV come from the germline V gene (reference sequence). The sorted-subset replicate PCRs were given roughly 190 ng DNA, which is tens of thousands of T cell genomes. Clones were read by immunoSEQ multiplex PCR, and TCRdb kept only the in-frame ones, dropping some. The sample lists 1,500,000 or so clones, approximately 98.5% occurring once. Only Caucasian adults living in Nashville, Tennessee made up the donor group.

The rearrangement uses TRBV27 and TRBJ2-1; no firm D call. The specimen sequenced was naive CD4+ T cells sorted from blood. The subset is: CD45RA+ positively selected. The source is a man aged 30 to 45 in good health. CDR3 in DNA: TGTGCCAGCAGTTTATCCCGGCAAGGCAATGAGCAGTTCTTC. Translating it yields CASSLSRQGNEQFF.